The clone carrying this T cell receptor (beta chain) has only one observation. These data belong to a study of OX40 agonist ivuxolimab in advanced cancers. Repertoires were generated with immunoSEQ multiplex PCR, while TCRdb's copy carries only in-frame clones and drops some. The sample shows about 110,000 clones, less than 95% of them seen only once. Germline-derived CDR1 and CDR2 are KGHSH and LQKENI. V lost 6 bases and J lost 8, with 16 bases in between. The CDR3 sequence is 14 residues long. The gene calls are TRBV18 and TRBJ1-4, with D possibly TRBD1 on 5 matching bases. Here the sequenced sample was CD4+ or CD8+ T cells sorted from blood, taken in a trial of the OX40 agonist ivuxolimab. This receptor was obtained from an adult with an advanced solid tumor such as melanoma, head and neck, liver or kidney cancer. In nucleotides, the CDR3 is TGTGCCAGCTCCTCCCGGGACGGCCCAGAAAAACTGTTTTTT. The encoded protein is CASSSRDGPEKLFF.